The 9 T cell receptor beta chains reported below all come from one sample, sequenced in a study of PD-1 blockade in classical Hodgkin lymphoma. Time point denoted: cycle 4 day 1 (C4D1), after six to seven weeks of nivolumab. Relapses following autologous stem cell transplantation were seen in all patients, with brentuximab vedotin exposure varying. Method: immunoSEQ multiplex PCR; TCRdb's copy keeps in-frame clones and lacks some. This sample yields more than 40,000 clones, of which 78% are seen a single time; 30% to 45% belongs to the top ten. This material consisted of peripheral blood mononuclear cells (PBMCs), taken before the fourth cycle of nivolumab. The receptor set was obtained from a human donor with classical Hodgkin lymphoma.

The rearrangement uses TRBV6-5 and TRBJ1-1; 7 bases are a match to TRBD1. CDR1 is MNHEY, CDR2 SVGAGI, per germline. Trimming took 7 bases from V and 4 from J; bases not matched to a gene: 9. This CDR3 has 14 amino acids. The CDR3 spells CASTTTGMFTEAFF. CDR3 bases: TGTGCCAGCACAACGACAGGGATGTTCACTGAAGCTTTCTTT.

This clone occurred a few times. The J gene is TRBJ1-5, the V gene TRBV5-4; a weak D match, TRBD1 (5 bases). V was shortened by 0 bases and J by 12 bases, with 10 bases between the two germline ends. There are 12 residues in the CDR3. Germline assignment: CDR1 SGHNT and CDR2 YYREEE (reference sequence). CDR3 region: CASSLEGRGQHF. CDR3 nucleotide sequence: TGTGCCAGCAGCTTGGAGGGAAGGGGCCAGCATTTT. The full variable domain, with the rest looked up from reference TRBV5-4 and TRBJ1-5, is ETGVTQSPTHLIKTRGQQVTLRCSSQSGHNTVSWYQQALGQGPQFIFQYYREEENGRGNFPPRFSGLQFPNYSSELNVNALELDDSALYLCASSLEGRGQHFGDGTRLSIL.

This chain uses TRBV6-5 with TRBJ1-1; 8 nucleotides agree with TRBD1. This CDR3 has 15 residues. The ends lost 4 bases at V and 2 bases at J; junction bases unmatched: 6. The germline V gene has CDR1 MNHEY and CDR2 SVGAGI. In DNA, the CDR3 is TGTGCCAGCAGTTGGGCAGGACAGGGTAACACTGAAGCTTTCTTT. This translates into CASSWAGQGNTEAFF.

The chain uses TRBV5-8 and TRBJ1-5; D remains unclear. This CDR3 is built from 13 residues. Trimming removed 7 bases at V and 5 bases at J, with 13 bases between. CDR1 is SGHTS, CDR2 YDEGEE, per germline. The CDR3 nucleotides read TGTGCCAGCCGCCCTTTAGGATATCAGCCCCAGCATTTT. Translated, it gives CASRPLGYQPQHF.

The chain links TRBV5-6 to TRBJ2-3, with D uncertain. CDR1 and CDR2 from the germline V gene are SGHDT and YYEEEE. With 0 bases removed from V and 5 bases from J, the gap between germline ends came to 7 bases. The CDR3 covers 13 residues. The CDR3 DNA is TGTGCCAGCAGCTTGGCCAAGGTAGATACGCAGTATTTT. It codes for CASSLAKVDTQYF.

The rearrangement links TRBV19 to TRBJ2-3, with D unclear. CDR1 is LNHDA and CDR2 is SQIVND in the germline V gene (reference sequence). The germline V and J ends were trimmed by 6 bases and 5 bases, with 15 bases remaining between them. The CDR3 spans 14 residues. This chain's CDR3 is CASRPTLSRDTQYF. The DNA for the CDR3 is TGTGCCAGTAGGCCGACCTTATCCAGAGATACGCAGTATTTT.

This sequence joins TRBV7-2 and TRBJ2-7, with a possible D match to TRBD1 (5 bases). The germline V and J ends were trimmed by 3 bases and 6 bases, with 12 bases remaining between them. This CDR3 is 13 amino acids long. The germline V gene encodes CDR1 SGHTA and CDR2 FQGNSA. The DNA of the CDR3 is TGTGCCAGCAGCTTTCCAGGGATAGGCGAGCAGTACTTC. This sequence encodes CASSFPGIGEQYF.

This clone came up once. V is TRBV19 and J is TRBJ1-1; weak D call: TRBD1 (6 bases). The V gene lost 3 bases and the J gene lost 11 bases, with 16 bases spanning the gap. CDR1 and CDR2 (germline): LNHDA, SQIVND (reference sequence). This CDR3 comprises 13 residues. The CDR3 protein is CASSITRTDRAFF. CDR3 in DNA: TGTGCCAGTAGTATTACACGGACAGATCGGGCTTTCTTT. Combining the CDR3 with reference TRBV19 and TRBJ1-1 gives the whole variable domain DGGITQSPKYLFRKEGQNVTLSCEQNLNHDAMYWYRQDPGQGLRLIYYSQIVNDFQKGDIAEGYSVSREKKESFPLTVTSAQKNPTAFYLCASSITRTDRAFFGQGTRLTVV.

This chain joins TRBV27 and TRBJ2-7; 10 nucleotides line up with TRBD1. This CDR3 comprises 15 residues. CDR1 and CDR2 (germline): MNHEY, SMNVEV (reference sequence). The ends lost 6 bases at V and 1 base at J; junction bases unmatched: 6. CDR3 sequence (DNA): TGTGCCAGCAGACCGAGGGGACAGGGGTCCTACGAGCAGTACTTC. Amino acids: CASRPRGQGSYEQYF.